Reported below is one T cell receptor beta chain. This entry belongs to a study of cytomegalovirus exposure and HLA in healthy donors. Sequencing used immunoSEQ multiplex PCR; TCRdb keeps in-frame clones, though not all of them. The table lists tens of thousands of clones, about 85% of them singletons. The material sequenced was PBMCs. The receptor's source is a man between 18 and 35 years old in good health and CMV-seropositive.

CDR3: CASSRLAGVFSDEQYF. For the CDR3, the DNA is TGTGCCAGCAGCCGACTAGCGGGAGTTTTCAGTGACGAGCAGTACTTC. The rearrangement joins TRBV7-2 to TRBJ2-7; 12 positions match TRBD2. CDR3 size: 16 residues. V shed 5 bases, J shed 5 bases, and the junction held 10 bases outside the gene matches. In germline, CDR1 is SGHTA, CDR2 FQGNSA.